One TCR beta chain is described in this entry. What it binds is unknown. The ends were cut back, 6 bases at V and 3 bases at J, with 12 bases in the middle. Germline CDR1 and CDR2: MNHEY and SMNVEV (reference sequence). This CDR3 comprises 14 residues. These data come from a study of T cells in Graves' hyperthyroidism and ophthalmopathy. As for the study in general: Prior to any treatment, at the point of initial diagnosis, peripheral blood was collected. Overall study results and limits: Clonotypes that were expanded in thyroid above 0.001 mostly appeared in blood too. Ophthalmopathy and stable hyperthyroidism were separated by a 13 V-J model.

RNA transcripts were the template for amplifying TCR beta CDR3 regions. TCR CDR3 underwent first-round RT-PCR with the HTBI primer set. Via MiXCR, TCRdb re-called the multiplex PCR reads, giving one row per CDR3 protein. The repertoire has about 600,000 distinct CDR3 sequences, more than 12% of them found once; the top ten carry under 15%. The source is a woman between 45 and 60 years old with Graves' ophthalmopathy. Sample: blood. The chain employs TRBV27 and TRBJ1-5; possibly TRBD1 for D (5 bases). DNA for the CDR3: TGTGCCAGCAGACCCGACAGCCTCAATCAGCCCCAGCATTTT. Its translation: CASRPDSLNQPQHF.